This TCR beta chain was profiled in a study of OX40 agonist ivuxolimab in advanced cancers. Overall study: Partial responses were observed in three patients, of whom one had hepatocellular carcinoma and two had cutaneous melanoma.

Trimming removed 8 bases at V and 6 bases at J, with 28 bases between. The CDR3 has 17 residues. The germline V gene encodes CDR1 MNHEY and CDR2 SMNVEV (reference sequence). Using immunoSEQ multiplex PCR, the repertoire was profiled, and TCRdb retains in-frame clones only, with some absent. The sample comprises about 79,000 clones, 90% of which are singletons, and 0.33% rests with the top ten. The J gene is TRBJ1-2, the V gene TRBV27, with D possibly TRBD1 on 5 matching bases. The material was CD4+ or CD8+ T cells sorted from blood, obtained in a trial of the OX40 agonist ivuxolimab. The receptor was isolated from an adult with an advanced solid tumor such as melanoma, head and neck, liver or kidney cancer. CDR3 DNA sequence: TGTGCCAGCCGACGACCAGGTTCGGGGACGAAGAAGGATGGCTACACCTTC. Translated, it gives CASRRPGSGTKKDGYTF.